This T cell receptor (beta chain) was sequenced in a study of technical replicates of blood from several donors. With 3 bases clipped from V and 0 bases from J, the junction kept 4 bases outside the gene matches. The germline gives CDR1 ENHRY, CDR2 SYGVKD. This CDR3 spans 16 amino acids. Libraries were prepared by immunoSEQ multiplex PCR; TCRdb keeps only in-frame clonotypes and omits some of them. The sample contains some 57,000 clones, 85% to 90% of which appear only once. The sample was PBMCs. V gene TRBV10-3 combines with J gene TRBJ2-3, with TRBD2 matching over 9 bases. The clonotype originates from a human donor in good health. Some clones in this sample may be carry-over from other donors' samples. CDR3 loop: CAISDFGLASTDTQYF. Written as DNA, the CDR3 is TGTGCCATCAGTGATTTCGGACTAGCGAGCACAGATACGCAGTATTTT.